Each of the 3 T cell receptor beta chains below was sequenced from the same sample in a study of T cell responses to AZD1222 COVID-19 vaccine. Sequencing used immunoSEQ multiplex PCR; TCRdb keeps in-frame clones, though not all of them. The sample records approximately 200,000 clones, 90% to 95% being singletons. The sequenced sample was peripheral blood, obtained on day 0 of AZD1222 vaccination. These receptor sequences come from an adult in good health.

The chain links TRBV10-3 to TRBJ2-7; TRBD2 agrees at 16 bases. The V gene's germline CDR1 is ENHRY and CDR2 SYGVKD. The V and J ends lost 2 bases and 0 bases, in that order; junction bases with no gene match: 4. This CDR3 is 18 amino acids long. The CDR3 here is CAISEAGLAGGDSYEQYF. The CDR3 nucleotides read TGTGCCATCAGTGAGGCGGGACTAGCGGGAGGGGACTCCTACGAGCAGTACTTC.

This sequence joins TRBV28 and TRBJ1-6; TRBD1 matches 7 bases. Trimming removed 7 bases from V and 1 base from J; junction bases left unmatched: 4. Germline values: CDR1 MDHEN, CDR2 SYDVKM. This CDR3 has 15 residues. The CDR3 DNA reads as TGTGCCAGCAAGAACAGGGGATCCTATAATTCACCCCTCCACTTT. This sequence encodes CASKNRGSYNSPLHF.

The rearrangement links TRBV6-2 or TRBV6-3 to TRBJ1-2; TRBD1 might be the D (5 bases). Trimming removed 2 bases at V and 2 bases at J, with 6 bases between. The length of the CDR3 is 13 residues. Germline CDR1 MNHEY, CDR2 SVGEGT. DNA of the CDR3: TGTGCCAGCAGTTACACAGGCAACTATGGCTACACCTTC. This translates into CASSYTGNYGYTF.